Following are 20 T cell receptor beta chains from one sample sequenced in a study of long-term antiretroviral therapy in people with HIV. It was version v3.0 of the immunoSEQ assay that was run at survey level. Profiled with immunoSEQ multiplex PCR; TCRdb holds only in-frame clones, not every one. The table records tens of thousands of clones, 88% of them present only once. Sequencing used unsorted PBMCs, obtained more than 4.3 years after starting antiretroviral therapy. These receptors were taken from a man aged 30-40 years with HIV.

Here the CDR3 reads CASSHGQGADTQYF. The CDR3 coding sequence is TGTGCCAGCAGCCACGGACAGGGCGCCGATACGCAGTATTTT. The chain uses TRBV27 and TRBJ2-3, with TRBD1 matching over 8 bases. J lost 6 bases, V lost 6 bases, and 8 bases had no gene match. Germline CDR1 and CDR2: MNHEY and SMNVEV (reference sequence). The CDR3 has 14 residues.

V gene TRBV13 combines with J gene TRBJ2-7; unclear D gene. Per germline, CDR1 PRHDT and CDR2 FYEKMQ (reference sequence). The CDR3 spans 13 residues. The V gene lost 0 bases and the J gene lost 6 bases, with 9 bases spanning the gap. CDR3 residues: CASSLGGSAEQYF. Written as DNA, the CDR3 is TGTGCCAGCAGCTTAGGAGGATCCGCCGAGCAGTACTTC. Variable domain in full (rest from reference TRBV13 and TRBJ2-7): AAGVIQSPRHLIKEKRETATLKCYPIPRHDTVYWYQQGPGQDPQFLISFYEKMQSDKGSIPDRFSAQQFSDYHSELNMSSLELGDSALYFCASSLGGSAEQYFGPGTRLTVT.

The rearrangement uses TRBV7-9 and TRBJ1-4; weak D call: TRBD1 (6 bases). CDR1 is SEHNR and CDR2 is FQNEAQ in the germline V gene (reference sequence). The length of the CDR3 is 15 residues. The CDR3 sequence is CALQATQGGNEKLFF. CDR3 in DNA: TGTGCTCTGCAAGCAACACAGGGAGGTAATGAAAAACTGTTTTTT.

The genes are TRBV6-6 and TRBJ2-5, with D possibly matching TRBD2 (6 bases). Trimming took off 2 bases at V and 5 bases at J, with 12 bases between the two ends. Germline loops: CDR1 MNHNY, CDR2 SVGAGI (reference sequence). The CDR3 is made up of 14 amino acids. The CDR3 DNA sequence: TGTGCCAGCAGTTACCGGCGGGGTCGGGAGACCCAGTACTTC. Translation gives CASSYRRGRETQYF.

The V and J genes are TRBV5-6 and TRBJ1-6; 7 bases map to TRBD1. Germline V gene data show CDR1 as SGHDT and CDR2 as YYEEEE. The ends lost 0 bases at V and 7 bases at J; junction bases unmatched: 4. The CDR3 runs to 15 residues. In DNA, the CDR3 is TGTGCCAGCAGCTTGGAAGTGACAGGGAATTCACCCCTCCACTTT. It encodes CASSLEVTGNSPLHF.

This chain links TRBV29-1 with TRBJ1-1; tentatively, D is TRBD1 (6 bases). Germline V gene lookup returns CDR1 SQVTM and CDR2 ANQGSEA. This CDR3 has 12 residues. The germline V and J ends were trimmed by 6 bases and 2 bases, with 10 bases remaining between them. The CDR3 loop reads CSVKGQNTEAFF. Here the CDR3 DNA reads TGCAGCGTAAAGGGACAAAACACTGAAGCTTTCTTT.

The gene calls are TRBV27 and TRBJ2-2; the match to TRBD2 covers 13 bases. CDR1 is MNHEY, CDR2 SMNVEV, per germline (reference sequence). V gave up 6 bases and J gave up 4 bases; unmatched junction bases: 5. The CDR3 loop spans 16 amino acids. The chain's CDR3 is CASRKLAGGPTGELFF. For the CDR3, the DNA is TGTGCCAGCAGAAAACTAGCGGGAGGGCCCACCGGGGAGCTGTTTTTT.

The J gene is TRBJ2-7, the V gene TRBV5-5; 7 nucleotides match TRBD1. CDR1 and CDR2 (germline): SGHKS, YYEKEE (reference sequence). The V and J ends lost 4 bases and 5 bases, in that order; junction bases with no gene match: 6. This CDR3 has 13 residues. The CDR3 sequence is CASSPTGAHEQYF. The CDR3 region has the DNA TGTGCCAGCAGCCCAACAGGGGCCCACGAGCAGTACTTC.

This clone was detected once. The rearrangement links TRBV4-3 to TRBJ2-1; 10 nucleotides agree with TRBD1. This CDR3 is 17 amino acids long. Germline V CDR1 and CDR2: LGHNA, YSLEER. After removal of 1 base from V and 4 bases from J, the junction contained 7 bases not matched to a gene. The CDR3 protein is CASSQAIGTGVYNEQFF. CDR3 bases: TGCGCCAGCAGCCAAGCCATAGGGACAGGGGTTTACAATGAGCAGTTCTTC.

The DNA of the CDR3 is TGTGCCAGCAGCTTAGCCCGGCGGGACGGGAACACCGGGGAGCTGTTTTTT. It specifies CASSLARRDGNTGELFF. The chain has TRBV7-9 and TRBJ2-2; D is possibly TRBD2 (6 bases). This CDR3 region has 17 residues. Germline CDR1 is SEHNR and CDR2 is FQNEAQ (reference sequence). V was clipped by 0 bases and J by 1 base, with 12 bases between them.

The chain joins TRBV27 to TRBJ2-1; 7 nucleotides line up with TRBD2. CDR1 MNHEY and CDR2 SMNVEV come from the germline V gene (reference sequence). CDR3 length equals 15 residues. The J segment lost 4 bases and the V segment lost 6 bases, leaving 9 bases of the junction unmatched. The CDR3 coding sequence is TGTGCCAGCAGCGAAGCGGGGTGGGGATACAATGAGCAGTTCTTC. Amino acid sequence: CASSEAGWGYNEQFF.

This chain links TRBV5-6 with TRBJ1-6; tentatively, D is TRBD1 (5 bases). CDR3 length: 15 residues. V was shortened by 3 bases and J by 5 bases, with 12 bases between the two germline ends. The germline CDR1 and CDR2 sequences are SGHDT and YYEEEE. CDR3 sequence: CASSSSWGDNSPLHF. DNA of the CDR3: TGTGCCAGCAGCTCCTCATGGGGGGATAATTCACCCCTCCACTTT.

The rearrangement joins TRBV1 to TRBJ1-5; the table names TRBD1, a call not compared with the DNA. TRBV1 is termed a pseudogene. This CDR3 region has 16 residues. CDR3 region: CTSSQLQLYSNQPQHF. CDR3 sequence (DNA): TGCACCAGCAGCCAGCTTCAGTTATATAGCAATCAGCCCCAGCATTTT.

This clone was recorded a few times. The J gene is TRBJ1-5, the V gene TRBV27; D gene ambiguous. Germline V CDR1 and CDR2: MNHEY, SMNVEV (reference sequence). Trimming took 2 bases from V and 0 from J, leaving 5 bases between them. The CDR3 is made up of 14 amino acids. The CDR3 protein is CASSLLSSNQPQHF. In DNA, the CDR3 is TGTGCCAGCAGTTTACTGTCTAGCAATCAGCCCCAGCATTTT.

The CDR3 loop is CASSIGPNTEAFF. In nucleotides, the CDR3 is TGTGCCAGTAGTATAGGTCCGAACACTGAAGCTTTCTTT. The rearrangement links TRBV19 to TRBJ1-1; D gene uncertain. Trimming pared 1 base from V and 1 base from J, leaving 4 bases between. Germline V gene data show CDR1 as LNHDA and CDR2 as SQIVND (reference sequence). CDR3 length: 13 amino acids. The whole variable domain, remainder taken from reference TRBV19 and TRBJ1-1, is DGGITQSPKYLFRKEGQNVTLSCEQNLNHDAMYWYRQDPGQGLRLIYYSQIVNDFQKGDIAEGYSVSREKKESFPLTVTSAQKNPTAFYLCASSIGPNTEAFFGQGTRLTVV.

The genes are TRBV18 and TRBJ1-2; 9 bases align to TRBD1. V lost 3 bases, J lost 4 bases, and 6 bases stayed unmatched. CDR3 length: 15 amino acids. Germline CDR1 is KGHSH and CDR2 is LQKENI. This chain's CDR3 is CASSPTGGVSYGYTF. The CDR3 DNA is TGTGCCAGCTCACCCACAGGGGGCGTCAGCTATGGCTACACCTTC.

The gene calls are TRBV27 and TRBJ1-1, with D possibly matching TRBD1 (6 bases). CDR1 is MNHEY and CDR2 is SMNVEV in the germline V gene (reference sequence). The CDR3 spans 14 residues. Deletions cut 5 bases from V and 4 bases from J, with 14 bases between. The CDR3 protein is CASSLTGLVTEAFF. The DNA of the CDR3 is TGTGCCAGCAGTCTTACAGGGCTAGTCACTGAAGCTTTCTTT.

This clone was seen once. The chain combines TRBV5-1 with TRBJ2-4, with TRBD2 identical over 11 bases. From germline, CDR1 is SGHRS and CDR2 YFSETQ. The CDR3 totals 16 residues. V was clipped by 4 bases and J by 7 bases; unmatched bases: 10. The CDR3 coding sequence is TGCGCCAGCAGCCAGGGGACTAGCGGCGTTTTCAACATTCAGTACTTC. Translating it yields CASSQGTSGVFNIQYF.

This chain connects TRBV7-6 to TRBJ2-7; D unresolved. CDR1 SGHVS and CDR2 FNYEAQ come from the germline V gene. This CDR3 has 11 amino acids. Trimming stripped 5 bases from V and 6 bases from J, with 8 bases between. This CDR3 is CASSPGREQYF. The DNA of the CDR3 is TGTGCCAGCAGCCCTGGGCGCGAGCAGTACTTC. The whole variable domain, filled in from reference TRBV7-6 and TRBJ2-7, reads GAGVSQSPRYKVTKRGQDVALRCDPISGHVSLYWYRQALGQGPEFLTYFNYEAQQDKSGLPNDRFSAERPEGSISTLTIQRTEQRDSAMYRCASSPGREQYFGPGTRLTVT.

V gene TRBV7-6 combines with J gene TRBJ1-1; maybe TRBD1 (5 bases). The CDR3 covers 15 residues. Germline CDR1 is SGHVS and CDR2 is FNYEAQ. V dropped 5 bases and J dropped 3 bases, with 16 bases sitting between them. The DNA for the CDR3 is TGTGCCAGCAGCAGGTTCCGGGGGAAGGACACTGAAGCTTTCTTT. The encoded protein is CASSRFRGKDTEAFF.